Given below is one T cell receptor (beta chain) in context. As yet, its antigen is unknown. The length of the CDR3 is 15 residues. Germline CDR1 reads SGHRS; CDR2 reads YFSETQ. V was clipped by 0 bases and J by 3 bases; unmatched bases: 3. The table came from immunoSEQ multiplex PCR; TCRdb's copy has only in-frame clones and leaves some out. The repertoire holds tens of thousands of clones, with about three quarters as singletons. Relapse after autologous stem cell transplantation occurred in every patient, and brentuximab vedotin exposure varied. Reported best responses ranged across complete response, partial response or progressive disease. The sample comes from a study of PD-1 blockade in classical Hodgkin lymphoma. Study outcomes and limitations: Those achieving complete response showed baseline diversity like newly diagnosed patients. The CD4+ diversity rise by C4D1 was clearest in complete responders. Why repertoires differed is undefined; disease activity or prior therapy possibly contributed.

This clonotype originated in a human donor with classical Hodgkin lymphoma. The rearrangement joins TRBV5-1 to TRBJ2-1; 7 bases are shared with TRBD1. Sequencing was performed on peripheral blood mononuclear cells (PBMCs), taken before the second cycle of nivolumab. The CDR3: CASSLAGQNYNEQFF. The CDR3 bases are TGCGCCAGCAGCTTGGCGGGACAGAACTACAATGAGCAGTTCTTC.